These 3 T cell receptor beta chains were sequenced from one sample in a study of naive and memory T cell subsets. Study-level results: Possibly reflecting memory cells re-expressing CD45RA, a few larger clonotypes occurred in naive repertoires, especially CD8.

The beta constant-region primer was an equimolar mix of two oligonucleotides covering TRBC1 and TRBC2. The ligated cDNA underwent four PCR rounds using SP2 and nested alpha and beta constant-region primers. TCRdb re-called the UMI-ligation and nested PCR reads with MiXCR, one entry per CDR3 protein. The data show about 150,000 distinct CDR3 sequences, over 20% seen once. Their target antigens are unknown. The sample taken for sequencing was naive CD4+ T cells from blood. The receptors stem from a human donor in good health.

The chain is built from TRBV20-1 and TRBJ1-4; a weak D match, TRBD1 (6 bases). Germline V gives CDR1 DFQATT, CDR2 SNEGSKA (reference sequence). The CDR3 contains 14 residues. The V and J ends lost 6 bases and 4 bases respectively, with 15 bases between them. CDR3 bases: TGCAGTGCGAGGACCACAGGGTTTAATGAAAAACTGTTTTTT. Translated, it gives CSARTTGFNEKLFF.

This clonotype has ten or more counts. The genes are TRBV12-3 or TRBV12-4 and TRBJ2-3, with unresolved D. V gave up 3 bases and J gave up 2 bases, with 6 bases separating them. CDR3 length equals 13 residues. The CDR3, as DNA: TGTGCCAGCAGTTTCTGGGCCACAGATACGCAGTATTTT. Translating it yields CASSFWATDTQYF.

CDR3 region: CASITDRALGYTF. The CDR3 nucleotides read TGTGCCAGCATCACGGACAGGGCACTTGGCTACACCTTC. This sequence joins TRBV28 and TRBJ1-2, with 8 bases aligning to TRBD1. This CDR3 contains 13 residues. Losses at the gene ends were 7 bases for V and 7 bases for J; bases not matched to a gene: 8. Germline CDR1 is MDHEN and CDR2 is SYDVKM.